One and the same sample provided the 16 T cell receptor beta chains below, sequenced in a study of early T cells in non-severe SARS-CoV-2 infection. A single record per CDR3 protein comes from TCRdb applying MiXCR to the 5' RACE reads. The data show tens of thousands of distinct CDR3 sequences, with 10% to 15% seen just once and 2.9% held by the top ten. The source material was whole blood. The receptors were gathered from an adult who was a healthcare worker with PCR-confirmed SARS-CoV-2 infection or an uninfected control (not recorded which).

This clonotype showed up many times. The rearrangement links TRBV3-1 to TRBJ1-1, with D possibly being TRBD1 (6 bases). V lost 0 bases to trimming and J lost 3 bases, with 8 bases between them. The CDR3 is 14 residues long. Germline V gene sequence: CDR1 LGHDT, CDR2 YNNKEL (reference sequence). The CDR3 loop is CASSQEGAYTEAFF. DNA for the CDR3: TGTGCCAGCAGCCAAGAGGGGGCGTACACTGAAGCTTTCTTT.

The chain carries TRBV6-5 and TRBJ1-2; 8 bases fit TRBD1. Germline V gene sequence: CDR1 MNHEY, CDR2 SVGAGI. Germline trimming cut 2 bases from V and 1 base from J; bases unmatched to any gene: 0. The length of the CDR3 is 14 residues. The CDR3 sequence is CASSYGQGNYGYTF. Here the CDR3 DNA reads TGTGCCAGCAGTTACGGACAGGGTAACTATGGCTACACCTTC.

The table lists this clonotype with many counts. The rearrangement links TRBV12-3 or TRBV12-4 to TRBJ1-1; TRBD1 is a possible D gene (6 bases). This CDR3 is built from 13 residues. Trimming removed 7 bases from V and 6 bases from J, with 15 bases in between. The CDR3 loop is CASIPRGGAEAFF. CDR3 bases: TGTGCCAGCATCCCGCGAGGGGGGGCTGAAGCTTTCTTT.

There are many counts of this clonotype. The gene calls are TRBV5-1 and TRBJ2-1; TRBD1 might be the D (5 bases). V was shortened by 0 bases and J by 4 bases, with 8 bases between the two germline ends. The CDR3 spans 14 residues. The germline V gene has CDR1 SGHRS and CDR2 YFSETQ. CDR3 loop: CASSLEGIYNEQFF. In DNA, the CDR3 is TGCGCCAGCAGCTTGGAGGGGATATACAATGAGCAGTTCTTC. Filled out from reference TRBV5-1 and TRBJ2-1, the complete variable domain reads KAGVTQTPRYLIKTRGQQVTLSCSPISGHRSVSWYQQTPGQGLQFLFEYFSETQRNKGNFPGRFSGRQFSNSRSEMNVSTLELGDSALYLCASSLEGIYNEQFFGPGTRLTVL.

The sample holds many counts of this clonotype. This chain connects TRBV20-1 to TRBJ2-3; D is unclear. With 3 bases removed from V and 3 bases from J, the gap between germline ends came to 7 bases. This CDR3 has 12 amino acids. Germline loops: CDR1 DFQATT, CDR2 SNEGSKA (reference sequence). The CDR3 nucleotides read TGCAGTGCTAGGGCCAAGACAGATACGCAGTATTTT. Its translation: CSARAKTDTQYF.

This clonotype was seen ten or more times. This sequence joins TRBV5-6 and TRBJ2-3; TRBD2 matches at 7 bases. CDR1 and CDR2 from the germline V gene are SGHDT and YYEEEE. J lost 0 bases, V lost 1 base, and 11 bases had no gene match. The CDR3 has 18 residues. The CDR3 loop reads CASSLLFFGLGSTDTQYF. The CDR3 region has the DNA TGTGCCAGCAGCTTGTTATTCTTTGGACTAGGGAGCACAGATACGCAGTATTTT. The variable domain in full, with the rest retrieved from reference TRBV5-6 and TRBJ2-3, is DAGVTQSPTHLIKTRGQQVTLRCSPKSGHDTVSWYQQALGQGPQFIFQYYEEEERQRGNFPDRFSGHQFPNYSSELNVNALLLGDSALYLCASSLLFFGLGSTDTQYFGPGTRLTVL.

This clonotype was found many times. A read error may account for a junction end that differs from germline. This sequence joins TRBV12-3 or TRBV12-4 and TRBJ1-3; D is undetermined. The CDR3 length is 19 residues. The CDR3 loop reads CASSPRGELPDRSENTIYF. The CDR3 bases are TGTGCCAGCAGCCCCCGGGGAGAGCTCCCGGACCGCTCTGAAAACACCATATATTTT.

This chain joins TRBV5-5 and TRBJ2-5; 9 nucleotides agree with TRBD2. V lost 2 bases, J lost 1 base, and 6 bases stayed unmatched. The CDR3 length is 16 residues. CDR1 is SGHKS and CDR2 is YYEKEE in the germline V gene (reference sequence). CDR3: CASSLVSGGTQETQYF. The DNA for the CDR3 is TGTGCCAGCAGCTTAGTGAGCGGGGGGACCCAAGAGACCCAGTACTTC.

There are a few counts of this clonotype. The V call is TRBV3-1, the J call TRBJ2-3; TRBD2 matches at 12 bases. The CDR3 has 17 amino acids. The V and J ends lost 5 bases and 4 bases, in that order; junction bases with no gene match: 10. The germline V gene encodes CDR1 LGHDT and CDR2 YNNKEL (reference sequence). The CDR3 nucleotides are TGTGCCAGCAGCGCCAGATTACTAGCGGGGGGTTCAGATACGCAGTATTTT. This codes for CASSARLLAGGSDTQYF.

To note about this clonotype: A much bigger clone sits one base away, suggesting this may be a read error. The chain combines TRBV19 with TRBJ2-1; possibly TRBD2 for D (5 bases). CDR3 size: 13 residues. The V and J ends lost 6 bases and 10 bases respectively, with 16 bases between them. Per the germline V gene, CDR1 is LNHDA and CDR2 is SQIVND (reference sequence). The CDR3 is CASRFLAVREQFF. The CDR3 DNA reads as TGTGCCAGTAGATTTCTAGCAGTAAGGGAGCAGTTCTTC. The whole variable domain, filled in from reference TRBV19 and TRBJ2-1, reads DGGITQSPKYLFRKEGQNVTLSCEQNLNHDAMYWYRQDPGQGLRLIYYSQIVNDFQKGDIAEGYSVSREKKESFPLTVTSAQKNPTAFYLCASRFLAVREQFFGPGTRLTVL.

This clonotype occurred many times. This chain links TRBV19 with TRBJ2-2; D is ambiguous. Germline lookup yields CDR1 LNHDA and CDR2 SQIVND (reference sequence). This CDR3 has 17 amino acids. The V end lost 7 bases, the J end lost 2 bases, and 20 bases lay between the germline ends. CDR3 sequence: CASTTLHSQINTGELFF. CDR3 sequence (DNA): TGTGCCAGTACGACCTTGCACAGCCAAATTAACACCGGGGAGCTGTTTTTT.

This CDR3 reads CSASGNSGNTIYF. CDR3 bases: TGCAGTGCTAGTGGGAACTCTGGAAACACCATATATTTT. This sequence joins TRBV20-1 and TRBJ1-3; no definite D call. Trimming shortened V by 3 bases and J by 0 bases, and 6 bases separated the two germline ends. The CDR3 is 13 amino acids. CDR1 DFQATT and CDR2 SNEGSKA come from the germline V gene (reference sequence).

This clonotype showed up just a few times. The chain uses TRBV5-6 and TRBJ1-1; a weak D match, TRBD1 (6 bases). The CDR3 totals 14 residues. Germline V gene lookup returns CDR1 SGHDT and CDR2 YYEEEE. V dropped 5 bases and J dropped 5 bases, with 16 bases sitting between them. The CDR3 sequence is CASSFRQANTEAFF. DNA of the CDR3: TGTGCCAGCAGTTTCCGACAGGCGAATACTGAAGCTTTCTTT.

This clonotype was detected ten times or more. The chain employs TRBV28 and TRBJ2-7; the D gene is possibly TRBD1 (6 bases). Germline V CDR1 and CDR2: MDHEN, SYDVKM. This CDR3 region has 13 residues. V shed 6 bases and J shed 2 bases, with 11 bases lying between them. CDR3 loop: CASSPDSAYEQYF. In DNA form, the CDR3 reads TGTGCCAGCAGCCCGGACAGCGCCTACGAGCAGTACTTC.

This sequence joins TRBV20-1 and TRBJ1-2, with D unclear. The germline gives CDR1 DFQATT, CDR2 SNEGSKA (reference sequence). V gave up 2 bases and J gave up 6 bases, with 7 bases separating them. CDR3 size: 11 residues. The CDR3 DNA follows: TGCAGTGCTAGATACCGTGATGGCTACACCTTC. This translates into CSARYRDGYTF.

A few counts support this clonotype. The chain couples TRBV19 to TRBJ1-5; possibly TRBD1 for D (6 bases). Germline CDR1 reads LNHDA; CDR2 reads SQIVND (reference sequence). V lost 6 bases and J 2 bases, leaving 11 bases between the germline ends. The CDR3 sequence is 14 residues long. The CDR3 spells CASSQGPGNQPQHF. CDR3 sequence (DNA): TGTGCCAGTAGCCAGGGGCCTGGCAATCAGCCCCAGCATTTT.